The 14 T cell receptor beta chains below come from one sample, sequenced in a study of T-cell memory formation after mild COVID-19. TCRdb re-derived calls from the 5' RACE reads in MiXCR, one entry per CDR3 protein. The data show about 290,000 distinct CDR3 sequences, 15% seen once. The specimen was PBMCs or a T cell subset sorted from them (not recorded which). Every receptor here comes from a man in his late teens or twenties who had mild COVID-19 (a few samples of this study predate the infection). Cell type and time point are not known.

This chain joins TRBV27 and TRBJ2-3; possibly TRBD2 for D (5 bases). With 5 bases removed from V and 2 bases from J, the gap between germline ends came to 14 bases. CDR1 and CDR2 from the germline V gene are MNHEY and SMNVEV (reference sequence). This CDR3 contains 15 residues. CDR3 coding DNA: TGTGCCAGCAGTCTTGGACTTCGATACACAGATACGCAGTATTTT. Protein sequence: CASSLGLRYTDTQYF.

This clonotype has ten or more counts. The chain is built from TRBV20-1 and TRBJ1-6, with TRBD1 matching 8 bases. CDR3 length: 13 residues. Germline CDR1 and CDR2: DFQATT and SNEGSKA (reference sequence). Trimming took 6 bases from V and 9 from J; bases not matched to a gene: 7. CDR3 nucleotide sequence: TGCAGTGCCACTGGACAGGGAGGTTCACCCCTCCACTTT. Protein: CSATGQGGSPLHF.

This clonotype appeared many times. The chain links TRBV7-9 to TRBJ2-1; D might be TRBD2 (6 bases). The CDR3 is 16 residues long. Germline values: CDR1 SEHNR, CDR2 FQNEAQ (reference sequence). Trimming took off 5 bases at V and 5 bases at J, with 19 bases between the two ends. CDR3 nucleotides: TGTGCCAGCAGCCCTCCCGGCAGGCCGGGGGACAATGAGCAGTTCTTC. Its protein is CASSPPGRPGDNEQFF. Full variable domain (rest looked up from reference TRBV7-9 and TRBJ2-1): DTGVSQNPRHKITKRGQNVTFRCDPISEHNRLYWYRQTLGQGPEFLTYFQNEAQLEKSRLLSDRFSAERPKGSFSTLEIQRTEQGDSAMYLCASSPPGRPGDNEQFFGPGTRLTVL.

The CDR3 nucleotides read TGTGCCAGCAGCCCGGGCCGGGACAGGGTTTACAATGAGCAGTTCTTC. Translated: CASSPGRDRVYNEQFF. The genes are TRBV5-5 and TRBJ2-1; 9 positions agree with TRBD1. J was trimmed by 4 bases and V by 4 bases; bases with no gene match: 9. Germline V gene data show CDR1 as SGHKS and CDR2 as YYEKEE (reference sequence). The CDR3 covers 16 residues. The complete variable domain, with remaining parts taken from reference TRBV5-5 and TRBJ2-1, reads DAGVTQSPTHLIKTRGQQVTLRCSPISGHKSVSWYQQVLGQGPQFIFQYYEKEERGRGNFPDRFSARQFPNYSSELNVNALLLGDSALYLCASSPGRDRVYNEQFFGPGTRLTVL.

The sample holds a few counts of this clonotype. V gene TRBV4-2 combines with J gene TRBJ1-4; TRBD1 is a possible D gene (5 bases). The ends were cut back, 3 bases at V and 3 bases at J, with 11 bases in the middle. Per the germline V gene, CDR1 is LGHNA and CDR2 is YNFKEQ. The CDR3 length is 15 residues. The chain's CDR3 is CASSHWGGSNEKLFF. The CDR3 region has the DNA TGTGCCAGCAGCCACTGGGGGGGTTCTAATGAAAAACTGTTTTTT.

The chain couples TRBV10-3 to TRBJ2-3; tentatively, D is TRBD1 or TRBD2 (6 bases each). There are 14 residues in the CDR3. Trimming stripped 8 bases from V and 2 bases from J, with 14 bases between. CDR1 is ENHRY and CDR2 is SYGVKD in the germline V gene. The CDR3 DNA is TGTGCCATCGGGTTAACGGGGGCCACAGATACGCAGTATTTT. It codes for CAIGLTGATDTQYF.

The chain employs TRBV7-9 and TRBJ2-5; no reliable D call. Between the trimmed V and J ends, which lost 1 base and 5 bases, there was a span of 8 bases. Germline V gives CDR1 SEHNR, CDR2 FQNEAQ (reference sequence). CDR3 length equals 13 residues. In DNA form, the CDR3 reads TGTGCCAGCAGCTTAGAGGGCAGGGAGACCCAGTACTTC. Encoded protein: CASSLEGRETQYF.

Only a few counts were recorded for this clonotype. The chain couples TRBV9 to TRBJ1-2; a weak D match, TRBD1 (6 bases). Per germline, CDR1 SGDLS and CDR2 YYNGEE. CDR3 length equals 16 residues. V was pared by 3 bases and J by 3 bases, with 18 bases between. CDR3 residues: CASSGDPGTKYYGYTF. The CDR3 DNA follows: TGTGCCAGCAGCGGGGATCCCGGGACAAAGTACTATGGCTACACCTTC.

This clonotype was seen once. This chain connects TRBV6-5 to TRBJ1-5; 8 nucleotides align to TRBD1. Germline V CDR1 and CDR2: MNHEY, SVGAGI. After removal of 6 bases from V and 1 base from J, the junction contained 11 bases not matched to a gene. CDR3 length: 17 amino acids. CDR3 bases: TGTGCCAGCAGCCCCAGGACAGGGACGATAAGCAATCAGCCCCAGCATTTT. The encoded protein is CASSPRTGTISNQPQHF.

This clonotype was detected only a few times. The rearrangement uses TRBV7-9 and TRBJ1-1; no reliable D call. The ends were cut back, 6 bases at V and 1 base at J, with 9 bases in the middle. Germline V CDR1 and CDR2: SEHNR, FQNEAQ (reference sequence). The CDR3 spans 13 residues. The CDR3 sequence: CASRLDRNTEAFF. In DNA form, the CDR3 reads TGTGCCAGCAGACTTGACCGGAACACTGAAGCTTTCTTT.

This clonotype was detected many times. The V gene is TRBV4-3, the J gene TRBJ2-7, with D tentatively TRBD1 (6 bases). V lost 1 base and J 2 bases, leaving 15 bases between the germline ends. Germline loops: CDR1 LGHNA, CDR2 YSLEER. The CDR3 spans 16 residues. Here the CDR3 reads CASSQVWGQGTYEQYF. CDR3 sequence (DNA): TGCGCCAGCAGCCAAGTCTGGGGGCAGGGGACCTACGAGCAGTACTTC.

This clonotype was observed a handful of times. V usage is TRBV6-2 or TRBV6-3 and J usage is TRBJ2-4; D not certain. The CDR3 covers 15 residues. Germline V gene data show CDR1 as MNHEY and CDR2 as SVGEGT. Trimming shortened V by 2 bases and J by 6 bases, and 14 bases separated the two germline ends. Here the CDR3 reads CASSYRASRVNIQYF. CDR3 DNA: TGTGCCAGCAGTTACCGTGCGAGCCGAGTAAACATTCAGTACTTC.

The CDR3 is CATSRDRRDPQHF. DNA of the CDR3: TGTGCCACCAGCAGAGATCGCAGGGATCCCCAGCATTTT. The V and J genes are TRBV15 and TRBJ1-5; tentative D call: TRBD1 (5 bases). V shed 0 bases and J shed 10 bases, with 10 bases lying between them. Per the germline V gene, CDR1 is LNHNV and CDR2 is YYDKDF (reference sequence). The CDR3 has 13 amino acids.

This sequence joins TRBV6-5 and TRBJ2-7; no firm D call. There are 14 residues in the CDR3. V was shortened by 2 bases and J by 5 bases, with 13 bases between the two germline ends. The germline V gene encodes CDR1 MNHEY and CDR2 SVGAGI. Here the CDR3 DNA reads TGTGCCAGCAGTTACACCATGTGGGGTGACGAGCAGTACTTC. Encoded protein: CASSYTMWGDEQYF.